The 29 T cell receptor beta chains listed next were all sequenced from one sample in a study of OX40 agonist ivuxolimab in advanced cancers. TCRdb's table, derived via immunoSEQ multiplex PCR, lists solely in-frame clones and lacks some. The sample lists roughly 28,000 clones, 79% occurring once. Sequencing was performed on CD4+ or CD8+ T cells sorted from blood, taken in a trial of the OX40 agonist ivuxolimab. These receptors were collected from an adult with an advanced solid tumor such as melanoma, head and neck, liver or kidney cancer.

Only one count was recorded for this clone. This rearrangement joins TRBV6-5 to TRBJ1-5; D unresolved. The CDR3 length is 14 residues. Trimming left V 2 bases short and J 6 bases short, with 11 bases between. Germline-derived CDR1 and CDR2 are MNHEY and SVGAGI. The chain's CDR3 is CASSYGWGSQPQHF. The CDR3 DNA reads TGTGCCAGCAGTTACGGCTGGGGAAGTCAGCCCCAGCATTTT.

This chain connects TRBV28 to TRBJ1-5; TRBD1 matches 7 bases. The V and J ends lost 5 bases and 1 base, in that order; junction bases with no gene match: 8. Germline CDR1 MDHEN, CDR2 SYDVKM. The CDR3 totals 16 residues. This CDR3 reads CASSLRTGTSNQPQHF. The DNA of the CDR3 is TGTGCCAGCAGTCTTCGGACAGGCACCAGCAATCAGCCCCAGCATTTT.

The gene calls are TRBV7-9 and TRBJ1-3; 9 bases line up with TRBD1. This CDR3 has 17 residues. CDR1 is SEHNR and CDR2 is FQNEAQ in the germline V gene (reference sequence). V was clipped by 6 bases and J by 2 bases; unmatched bases: 11. The chain's CDR3 is CASRQQPNRGPGNTIYF. The CDR3 DNA is TGTGCCAGCAGGCAACAACCCAACAGGGGGCCTGGAAACACCATATATTTT.

The chain couples TRBV7-9 to TRBJ2-7, with 10 bases matching TRBD1. Germline V gene sequence: CDR1 SEHNR, CDR2 FQNEAQ (reference sequence). The CDR3 contains 15 residues. Germline trimming cut 4 bases from V and 10 bases from J; bases unmatched to any gene: 13. The CDR3 nucleotides are TGTGCCAGCAGCTCAACGGGGACAGGGGTACCCACCCAGTACTTC. Protein sequence: CASSSTGTGVPTQYF.

V gene TRBV7-6 combines with J gene TRBJ1-1; TRBD1 is a possible D gene (6 bases). The germline gives CDR1 SGHVS, CDR2 FNYEAQ. V dropped 1 base and J dropped 1 base, with 7 bases sitting between them. The CDR3 is made up of 14 amino acids. The CDR3 spells CASSLEGGNTEAFF. CDR3 nucleotide sequence: TGTGCCAGCAGCTTAGAAGGGGGGAACACTGAAGCTTTCTTT.

J is TRBJ2-3 and V is TRBV5-1, with 9 nucleotides matching TRBD1. Per the germline V gene, CDR1 is SGHRS and CDR2 is YFSETQ. The CDR3 has 14 amino acids. The junction had 2 bases not matched to a gene; V was cut back by 5 bases and J by 1 base. CDR3 in amino acids: CASRRQGGTDTQYF. The CDR3 DNA reads TGCGCCAGCAGACGACAGGGGGGCACAGATACGCAGTATTTT.

Points on this clone: An end of the junction differs from the germline gene, which may be a read error. The DNA of the CDR3 is TGTGCCAGCACCTTATTAACGGGCTCACCCCTCCACTTT. This encodes CASTLLTGSPLHF. V is TRBV7-9 and J is TRBJ1-6; D uncertain. CDR1 is SEHNR and CDR2 is FQNEAQ in the germline V gene (reference sequence). The CDR3 is 13 amino acids.

The rearrangement uses TRBV5-4 and TRBJ1-2, with D perhaps TRBD1 (6 bases). Germline loops: CDR1 SGHNT, CDR2 YYREEE (reference sequence). V lost 2 bases and J 4 bases, leaving 15 bases between the germline ends. CDR3 length equals 15 residues. DNA for the CDR3: TGTGCCAGCAGCTTAACGTCTGGACAGCTCTATGGCTACACCTTC. Residues: CASSLTSGQLYGYTF.

The rearrangement links TRBV6-6 to TRBJ1-5, with TRBD1 identical over 7 bases. The V segment lost 4 bases and the J segment 7 bases; nucleotides outside the gene matches: 4. The CDR3 covers 13 residues. Germline CDR1 reads MNHNY; CDR2 reads SVGAGI (reference sequence). The CDR3 DNA reads TGTGCCAGCAGTTTCCAGGGGGTCCAGCCCCAGCATTTT. It codes for CASSFQGVQPQHF.

The sample holds a few counts of this clone. V and J are TRBV5-1 and TRBJ1-3, with D perhaps matching TRBD1 (6 bases). V gave up 3 bases and J gave up 1 base, with 11 bases separating them. The CDR3 runs 15 residues. Germline V lookup: CDR1 SGHRS, CDR2 YFSETQ. The CDR3 sequence is CASSSAGDSGNTIYF. The CDR3 nucleotides are TGCGCCAGCAGCTCGGCAGGGGATTCTGGAAACACCATATATTTT.

This clone appeared a few times. The V call is TRBV27, the J call TRBJ1-2; no reliable D call. Trimming stripped 5 bases from V and 8 bases from J, with 15 bases between. The V gene's germline CDR1 is MNHEY and CDR2 SMNVEV (reference sequence). This CDR3 is 13 amino acids long. CDR3 amino acids: CASSGPLIRGYTF. The CDR3 region has the DNA TGTGCCAGCAGTGGCCCCCTTATTCGGGGCTACACCTTC.

The V gene is TRBV10-3, the J gene TRBJ2-5, with 7 nucleotides matching TRBD2. The germline CDR1 and CDR2 sequences are ENHRY and SYGVKD. Trimming took 10 bases from V and 0 from J; bases not matched to a gene: 2. CDR3 size: 12 residues. CDR3 DNA sequence: TGTGCCACCGCGGGGGACCAAGAGACCCAGTACTTC. It yields the protein CATAGDQETQYF.

The rearrangement uses TRBV30 and TRBJ1-2; D is perhaps TRBD1 (6 bases). The CDR3 consists of 13 residues. V was shortened by 5 bases and J by 1 base, with 11 bases between the two germline ends. Germline CDR1 reads GTSNPN; CDR2 reads SVGIG (reference sequence). The CDR3 region is CAWGQSINYGYTF. Written as DNA, the CDR3 is TGTGCCTGGGGACAGAGCATTAACTATGGCTACACCTTC.

As to this clone: A read error may produce the germline difference seen at one junction end. V and J are TRBV10-3 and TRBJ2-4; D call uncertain. This CDR3 is built from 13 residues. Germline V gene lookup returns CDR1 ENHRY and CDR2 SYGVKD. The CDR3 nucleotides are TGTGCCAGCAGTGATGACCCCAAAAACATTCAGTACTTC. This gives the protein CASSDDPKNIQYF.

The rearrangement joins TRBV4-1 to TRBJ2-7; TRBD1 agrees at 11 bases. The CDR3 runs 18 residues. CDR1 MGHRA and CDR2 YSYEKL come from the germline V gene. J gave up 2 bases and V 4 bases, and 13 bases lay outside the gene matches. The CDR3, as DNA: TGCGCCAGCAGCCTCAGCAGAGGGCGGGACAGGGGGACCTACGAGCAGTACTTC. This sequence encodes CASSLSRGRDRGTYEQYF.

This chain links TRBV15 with TRBJ1-1; 8 bases are shared with TRBD1. Germline V gene data show CDR1 as LNHNV and CDR2 as YYDKDF (reference sequence). Trimming cost V 2 bases and J 6 bases; bases outside gene matches: 5. This CDR3 has 14 residues. The CDR3 sequence: CATSRNKQGAEAFF. For the CDR3, the DNA is TGTGCCACCAGCAGAAATAAACAGGGGGCTGAAGCTTTCTTT.

The rearrangement uses TRBV2 and TRBJ1-3; D gene uncertain. The V end lost 5 bases, the J end lost 0 bases, and 14 bases lay between the germline ends. The CDR3 length is 16 residues. Germline values: CDR1 SNHLY, CDR2 FYNNEI. Here the CDR3 DNA reads TGTGCCAGCAGTAGTTCCGAAAAGAGCTCTGGAAACACCATATATTTT. Amino acid sequence: CASSSSEKSSGNTIYF.

CDR3 in DNA: TGTGCCAGCAGCCCATCCCGGACTAGCAATGAGCAGTTCTTC. Amino acid sequence: CASSPSRTSNEQFF. The chain has TRBV7-3 and TRBJ2-1; 7 bases line up with TRBD2. The CDR3 extends over 14 amino acids. Germline CDR1 and CDR2: SGHTA and FQGTGA. The V segment lost 5 bases and the J segment 6 bases; nucleotides outside the gene matches: 7.

The V gene is TRBV6-1, the J gene TRBJ1-2, with D possibly matching TRBD1 (6 bases). The CDR3 extends over 13 amino acids. The germline V and J ends were trimmed by 6 bases and 2 bases, with 10 bases remaining between them. Germline CDR1 reads MNHNS; CDR2 reads SASEGT. The CDR3 DNA follows: TGTGCCAGCAGCTGGACAGCGAACTATGGCTACACCTTC. Its translation: CASSWTANYGYTF.

This clone was seen a handful of times. This sequence joins TRBV2 and TRBJ1-5; the D is unclear. The germline V gene has CDR1 SNHLY and CDR2 FYNNEI. The CDR3 covers 14 residues. Between the trimmed V and J ends, which lost 1 base and 5 bases, there was a span of 9 bases. The CDR3 protein is CASSEERIHQPQHF. The CDR3 DNA is TGTGCCAGCAGTGAAGAGCGGATTCATCAGCCCCAGCATTTT.

This clone occurred once. The rearrangement uses TRBV5-4 and TRBJ1-2; no clear D gene. This CDR3 is built from 16 residues. Trimming removed 4 bases from V and 3 bases from J, with 19 bases in between. Germline-derived CDR1 and CDR2 are SGHNT and YYREEE (reference sequence). This CDR3 reads CASSQDPPWGDYGYTF. The CDR3 DNA reads TGTGCCAGCAGCCAAGACCCCCCTTGGGGAGACTATGGCTACACCTTC.

This clone was detected once. This chain joins TRBV19 and TRBJ1-5; D is unresolved. CDR1 and CDR2 (germline): LNHDA, SQIVND (reference sequence). V was trimmed by 2 bases and J by 6 bases, leaving 14 bases between them. The CDR3 is made up of 15 amino acids. CDR3 coding DNA: TGTGCCAGTAGTATATCCGGGTCTAAGCGTCAGCCCCAGCATTTT. It yields the protein CASSISGSKRQPQHF.

Only a few counts were recorded for this clone. J is TRBJ2-7 and V is TRBV30; the D call may be TRBD1 or TRBD2 (5 bases each). The CDR3 loop spans 14 amino acids. CDR1 is GTSNPN and CDR2 is SVGIG in the germline V gene (reference sequence). The V gene lost 0 bases and the J gene lost 6 bases, with 15 bases spanning the gap. The CDR3 sequence: CAWSVGQGEGEQYF. The CDR3 DNA reads TGTGCCTGGAGTGTAGGTCAGGGAGAGGGCGAGCAGTACTTC.

The V and J genes are TRBV27 and TRBJ2-5; 13 bases map to TRBD2. The CDR3 length is 16 residues. Looked up from germline, CDR1 is MNHEY and CDR2 is SMNVEV (reference sequence). V lost 5 bases to trimming and J lost 5 bases; unmatched junction nucleotides: 8. The CDR3 loop is CASSPLAGGPGETQYF. CDR3 in DNA: TGTGCCAGCAGTCCACTAGCGGGGGGGCCGGGGGAGACCCAGTACTTC.

The rearrangement links TRBV13 to TRBJ2-6; tentatively, D is TRBD2 (6 bases). Germline CDR1 reads PRHDT; CDR2 reads FYEKMQ (reference sequence). CDR3 length equals 17 residues. The V end lost 4 bases, the J end lost 0 bases, and 13 bases lay between the germline ends. The CDR3 DNA follows: TGTGCCAGCAGCTCCACGGGACTGAACTCTGGGGCCAACGTCCTGACTTTC. This sequence encodes CASSSTGLNSGANVLTF. Full variable domain (remainder filled in from reference TRBV13 and TRBJ2-6): AAGVIQSPRHLIKEKRETATLKCYPIPRHDTVYWYQQGPGQDPQFLISFYEKMQSDKGSIPDRFSAQQFSDYHSELNMSSLELGDSALYFCASSSTGLNSGANVLTFGAGSRLTVL.

The chain uses TRBV7-8 and TRBJ2-2, with 15 bases aligning to TRBD2. The junction had 4 bases not matched to a gene; V was cut back by 5 bases and J by 0 bases. The CDR3 length is 18 residues. Germline CDR1 reads SGHVS; CDR2 reads FQNEAQ. In DNA, the CDR3 is TGTGCCAGCAGCCCGAGGACTAGCGGGGGGGCGAACACCGGGGAGCTGTTTTTT. This sequence encodes CASSPRTSGGANTGELFF.

The chain couples TRBV5-1 to TRBJ1-4; D is ambiguous. In germline, CDR1 is SGHRS, CDR2 YFSETQ. V was cut by 5 bases and J by 5 bases, with 10 bases left in between. The CDR3 runs 13 residues. CDR3 coding DNA: TGCGCCAGCAGGGCCGAACCGAATGAAAAACTGTTTTTT. The encoded protein is CASRAEPNEKLFF.

The chain combines TRBV6-6 with TRBJ1-3, with D possibly matching TRBD1 (6 bases). The germline V and J ends were trimmed by 5 bases and 4 bases, with 12 bases remaining between them. Germline V gene data show CDR1 as MNHNY and CDR2 as SVGAGI (reference sequence). CDR3 length: 14 residues. The chain's CDR3 is CASSPTGIGNTIYF. The CDR3 DNA reads as TGTGCCAGCAGTCCAACAGGGATAGGAAACACCATATATTTT.

V gene TRBV7-7 combines with J gene TRBJ2-7; 8 nucleotides align to TRBD1. CDR1 is SSHAT and CDR2 is FNYEAQ in the germline V gene (reference sequence). The length of the CDR3 is 19 residues. The trim removed 3 bases at V and 3 bases at J, leaving 19 bases unmatched. CDR3: CASSFPPERPGQEFYEQYF. For the CDR3, the DNA is TGTGCCAGCAGCTTCCCTCCTGAGCGACCGGGACAGGAGTTCTACGAGCAGTACTTC. Full variable domain (missing parts from reference TRBV7-7 and TRBJ2-7): GAGVSQSPRYKVTKRGQDVTLRCDPISSHATLYWYQQALGQGPEFLTYFNYEAQPDKSGLPSDRFSAERPEGSISTLTIQRTEQRDSAMYRCASSFPPERPGQEFYEQYFGPGTRLTVT.